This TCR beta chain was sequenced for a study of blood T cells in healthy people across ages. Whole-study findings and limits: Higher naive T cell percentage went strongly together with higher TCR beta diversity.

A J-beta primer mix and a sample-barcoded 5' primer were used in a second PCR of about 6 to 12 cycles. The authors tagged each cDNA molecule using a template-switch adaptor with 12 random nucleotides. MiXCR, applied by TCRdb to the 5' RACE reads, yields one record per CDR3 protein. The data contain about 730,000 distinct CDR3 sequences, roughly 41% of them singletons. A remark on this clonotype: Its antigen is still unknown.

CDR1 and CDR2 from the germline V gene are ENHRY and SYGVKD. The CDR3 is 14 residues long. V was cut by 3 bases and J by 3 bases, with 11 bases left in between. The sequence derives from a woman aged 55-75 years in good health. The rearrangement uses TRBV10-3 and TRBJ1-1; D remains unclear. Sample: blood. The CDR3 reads CAISEYGVDTEAFF. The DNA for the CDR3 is TGTGCCATCAGTGAATATGGGGTTGACACTGAAGCTTTCTTT.